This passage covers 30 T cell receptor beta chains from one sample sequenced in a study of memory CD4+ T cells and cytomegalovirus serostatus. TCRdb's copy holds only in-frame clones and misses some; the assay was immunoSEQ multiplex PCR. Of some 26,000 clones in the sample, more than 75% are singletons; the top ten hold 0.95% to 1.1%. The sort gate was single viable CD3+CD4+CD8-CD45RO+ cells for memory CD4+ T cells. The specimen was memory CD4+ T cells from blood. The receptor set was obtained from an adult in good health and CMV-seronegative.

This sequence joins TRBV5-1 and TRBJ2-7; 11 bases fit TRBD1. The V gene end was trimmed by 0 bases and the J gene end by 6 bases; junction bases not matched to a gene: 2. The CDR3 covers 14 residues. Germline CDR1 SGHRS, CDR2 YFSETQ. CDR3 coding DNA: TGCGCCAGCAGCTTGGCCGGGACAGGGGGCGAGCAGTACTTC. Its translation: CASSLAGTGGEQYF.

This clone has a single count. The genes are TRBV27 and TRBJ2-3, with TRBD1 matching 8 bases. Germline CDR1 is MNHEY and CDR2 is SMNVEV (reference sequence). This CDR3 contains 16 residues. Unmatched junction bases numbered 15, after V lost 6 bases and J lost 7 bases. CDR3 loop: CASRSGTGLGGNTQYF. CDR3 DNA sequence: TGTGCCAGCAGATCCGGGACAGGTTTAGGGGGAAATACGCAGTATTTT.

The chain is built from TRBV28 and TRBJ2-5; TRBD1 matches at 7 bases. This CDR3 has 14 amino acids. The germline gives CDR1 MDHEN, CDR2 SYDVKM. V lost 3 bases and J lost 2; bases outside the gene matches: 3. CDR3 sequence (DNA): TGTGCCAGCAGTTTGTGGGACAGTCAAGAGACCCAGTACTTC. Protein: CASSLWDSQETQYF. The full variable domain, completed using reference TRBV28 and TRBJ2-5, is DVKVTQSSRYLVKRTGEKVFLECVQDMDHENMFWYRQDPGLGLRLIYFSYDVKMKEKGDIPEGYSVSREKKERFSLILESASTNQTSMYLCASSLWDSQETQYFGPGTRLLVL.

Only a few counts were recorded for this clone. CDR3 DNA: TGTGCCAGCAGCTCCCGGGCAGGTCACACTGAAGCTTTCTTT. Translated: CASSSRAGHTEAFF. The chain employs TRBV5-4 and TRBJ1-1; D is uncertain. With 3 bases removed from V and 3 bases from J, the gap between germline ends came to 12 bases. In germline, CDR1 is SGHNT, CDR2 YYREEE (reference sequence). The CDR3 consists of 14 residues.

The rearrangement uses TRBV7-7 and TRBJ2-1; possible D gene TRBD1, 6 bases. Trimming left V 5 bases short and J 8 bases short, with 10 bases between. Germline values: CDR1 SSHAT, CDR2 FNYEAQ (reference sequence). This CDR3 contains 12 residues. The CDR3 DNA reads TGTGCCAGCAGCCCACAGGGTGATGAGCAGTTCTTC. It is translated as CASSPQGDEQFF. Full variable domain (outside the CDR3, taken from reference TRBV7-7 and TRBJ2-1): GAGVSQSPRYKVTKRGQDVTLRCDPISSHATLYWYQQALGQGPEFLTYFNYEAQPDKSGLPSDRFSAERPEGSISTLTIQRTEQRDSAMYRCASSPQGDEQFFGPGTRLTVL.

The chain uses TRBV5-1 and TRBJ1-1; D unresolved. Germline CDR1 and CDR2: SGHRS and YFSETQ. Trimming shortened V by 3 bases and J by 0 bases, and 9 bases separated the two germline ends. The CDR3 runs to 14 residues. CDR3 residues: CASSWTEMNTEAFF. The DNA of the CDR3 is TGCGCCAGCAGCTGGACGGAGATGAACACTGAAGCTTTCTTT.

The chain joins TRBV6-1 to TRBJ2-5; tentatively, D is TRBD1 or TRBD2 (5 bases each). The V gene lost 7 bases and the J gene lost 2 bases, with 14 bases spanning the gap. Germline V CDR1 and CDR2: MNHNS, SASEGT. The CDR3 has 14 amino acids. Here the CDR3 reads CASKRDQTQETQYF. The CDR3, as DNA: TGTGCCAGCAAGAGGGACCAAACACAAGAGACCCAGTACTTC.

The CDR3 protein is CASNRGDRGRDTQYF. Here the CDR3 DNA reads TGTGCCAGCAACCGGGGGGACAGGGGACGGGATACGCAGTATTTT. The chain uses TRBV28 and TRBJ2-3; 10 bases fit TRBD1. CDR3 length: 15 residues. CDR1 is MDHEN, CDR2 SYDVKM, per germline. Trimming took 7 bases from V and 6 from J; bases not matched to a gene: 10.

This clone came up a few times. Here the CDR3 reads CASSLGLAGPYEQYF. The CDR3 nucleotides are TGTGCCAGCAGTTTAGGCCTAGCGGGGCCCTACGAGCAGTACTTC. The rearrangement joins TRBV27 to TRBJ2-7, with 9 bases aligning to TRBD2. Germline V gives CDR1 MNHEY, CDR2 SMNVEV (reference sequence). The CDR3 length is 15 residues. With 2 bases clipped from V and 2 bases from J, the junction kept 4 bases outside the gene matches.

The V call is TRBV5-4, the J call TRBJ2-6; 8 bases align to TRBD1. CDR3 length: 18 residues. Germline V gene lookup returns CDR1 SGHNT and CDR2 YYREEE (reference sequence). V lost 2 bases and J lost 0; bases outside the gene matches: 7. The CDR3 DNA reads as TGTGCCAGCAGCTTCGCAACAGGGGGGAACTCTGGGGCCAACGTCCTGACTTTC. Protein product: CASSFATGGNSGANVLTF.

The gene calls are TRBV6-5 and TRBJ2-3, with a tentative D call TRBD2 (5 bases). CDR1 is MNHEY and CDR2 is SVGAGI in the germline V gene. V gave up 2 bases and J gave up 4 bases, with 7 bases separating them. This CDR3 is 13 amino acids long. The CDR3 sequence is CASSYKEADTQYF. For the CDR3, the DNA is TGTGCCAGCAGTTACAAGGAGGCAGATACGCAGTATTTT.

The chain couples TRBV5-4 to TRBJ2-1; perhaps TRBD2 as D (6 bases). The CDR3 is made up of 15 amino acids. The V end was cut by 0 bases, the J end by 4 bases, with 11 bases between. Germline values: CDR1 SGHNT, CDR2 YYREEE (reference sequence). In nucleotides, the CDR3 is TGTGCCAGCAGCTTGGATCTCGGGACTTACAATGAGCAGTTCTTC. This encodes CASSLDLGTYNEQFF. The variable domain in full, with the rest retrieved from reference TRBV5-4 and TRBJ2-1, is ETGVTQSPTHLIKTRGQQVTLRCSSQSGHNTVSWYQQALGQGPQFIFQYYREEENGRGNFPPRFSGLQFPNYSSELNVNALELDDSALYLCASSLDLGTYNEQFFGPGTRLTVL.

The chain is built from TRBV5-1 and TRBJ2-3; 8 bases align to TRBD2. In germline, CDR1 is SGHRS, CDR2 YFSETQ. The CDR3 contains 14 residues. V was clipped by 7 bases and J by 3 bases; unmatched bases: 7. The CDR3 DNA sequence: TGCGCCAGCCGGGGGGGTGGTTCAACAGATACGCAGTATTTT. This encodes CASRGGGSTDTQYF.

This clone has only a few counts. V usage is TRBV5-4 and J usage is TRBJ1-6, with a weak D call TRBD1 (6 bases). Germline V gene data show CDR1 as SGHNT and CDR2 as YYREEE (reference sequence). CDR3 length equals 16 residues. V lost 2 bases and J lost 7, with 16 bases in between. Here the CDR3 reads CASSLGGGPGNSPLHF. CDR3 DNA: TGTGCCAGCAGCTTAGGGGGAGGCCCGGGGAATTCACCCCTCCACTTT.

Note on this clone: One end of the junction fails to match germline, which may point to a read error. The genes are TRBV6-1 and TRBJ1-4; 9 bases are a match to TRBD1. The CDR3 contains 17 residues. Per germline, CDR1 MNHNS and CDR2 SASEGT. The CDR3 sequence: CAISDRGGTATNEKLFF. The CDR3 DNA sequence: TGTGCCATCAGTGACAGGGGGGGAACGGCAACTAATGAAAAACTGTTTTTT.

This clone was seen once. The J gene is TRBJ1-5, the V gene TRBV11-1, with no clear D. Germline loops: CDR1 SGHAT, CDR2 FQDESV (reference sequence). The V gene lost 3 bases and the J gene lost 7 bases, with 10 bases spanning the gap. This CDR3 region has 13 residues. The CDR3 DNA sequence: TGTGCCAGCAGCTTGGAGGAACGCCAGCCCCAGCATTTT. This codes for CASSLEERQPQHF.

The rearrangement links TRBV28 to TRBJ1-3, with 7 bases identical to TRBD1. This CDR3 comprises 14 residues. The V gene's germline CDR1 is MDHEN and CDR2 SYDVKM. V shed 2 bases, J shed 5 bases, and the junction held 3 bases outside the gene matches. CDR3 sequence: CASSLQGVRNTIYF. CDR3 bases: TGTGCCAGCAGTTTACAGGGGGTTAGAAACACCATATATTTT.

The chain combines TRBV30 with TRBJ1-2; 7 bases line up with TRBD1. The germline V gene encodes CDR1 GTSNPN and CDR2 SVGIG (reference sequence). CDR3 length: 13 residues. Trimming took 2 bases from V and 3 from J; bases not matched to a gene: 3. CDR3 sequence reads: CAWSPGGDYGYTF. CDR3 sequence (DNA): TGTGCCTGGAGTCCAGGGGGGGACTATGGCTACACCTTC.

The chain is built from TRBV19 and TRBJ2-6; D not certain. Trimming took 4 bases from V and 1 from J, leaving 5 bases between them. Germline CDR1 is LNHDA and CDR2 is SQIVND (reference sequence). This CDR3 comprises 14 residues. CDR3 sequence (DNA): TGTGCCAGTAGTACTGGTTCTGGGGCCAACGTCCTGACTTTC. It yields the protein CASSTGSGANVLTF.

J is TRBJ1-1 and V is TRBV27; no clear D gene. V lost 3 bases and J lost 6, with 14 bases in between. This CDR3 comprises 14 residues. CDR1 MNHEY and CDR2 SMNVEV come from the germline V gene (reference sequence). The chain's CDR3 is CASSFRTAGAEAFF. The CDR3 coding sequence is TGTGCCAGCAGTTTTCGGACCGCCGGGGCTGAAGCTTTCTTT.

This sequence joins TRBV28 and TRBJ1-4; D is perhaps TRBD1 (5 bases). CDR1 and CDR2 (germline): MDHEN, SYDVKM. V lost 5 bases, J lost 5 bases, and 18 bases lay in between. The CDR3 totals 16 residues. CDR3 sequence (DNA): TGTGCCAGCAGTAACTCCGGACACAGCGAGAATGAAAAACTGTTTTTT. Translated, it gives CASSNSGHSENEKLFF.

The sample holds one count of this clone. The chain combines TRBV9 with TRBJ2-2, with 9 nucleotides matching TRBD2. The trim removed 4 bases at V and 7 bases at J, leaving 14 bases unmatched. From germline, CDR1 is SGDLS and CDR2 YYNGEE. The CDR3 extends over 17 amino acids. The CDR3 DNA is TGTGCCAGCAGCCCAAATAGCGGGAGCTTTTTGGGCGGGGAGCTGTTTTTT. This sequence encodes CASSPNSGSFLGGELFF.

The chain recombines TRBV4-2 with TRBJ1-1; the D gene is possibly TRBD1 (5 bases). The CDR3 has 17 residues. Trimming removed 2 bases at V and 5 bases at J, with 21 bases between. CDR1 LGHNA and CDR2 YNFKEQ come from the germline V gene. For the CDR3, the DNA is TGTGCCAGCAGCCAAAAGTCGGGGGGGAAGGCGGATACTGAAGCTTTCTTT. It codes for CASSQKSGGKADTEAFF.

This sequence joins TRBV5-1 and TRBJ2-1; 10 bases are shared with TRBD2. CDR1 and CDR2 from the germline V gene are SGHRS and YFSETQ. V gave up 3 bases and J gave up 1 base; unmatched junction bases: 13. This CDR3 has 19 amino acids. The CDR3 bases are TGCGCCAGCAGCTCCTTTTCTAGCGGGAGCTCCCTATCCTACAATGAGCAGTTCTTC. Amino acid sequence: CASSSFSSGSSLSYNEQFF.

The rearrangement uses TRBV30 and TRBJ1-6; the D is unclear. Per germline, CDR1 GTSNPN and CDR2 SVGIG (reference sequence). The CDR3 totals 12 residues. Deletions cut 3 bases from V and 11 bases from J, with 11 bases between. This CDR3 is CAWSQPRPPLHF. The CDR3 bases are TGTGCCTGGAGCCAACCAAGGCCACCCCTCCACTTT.

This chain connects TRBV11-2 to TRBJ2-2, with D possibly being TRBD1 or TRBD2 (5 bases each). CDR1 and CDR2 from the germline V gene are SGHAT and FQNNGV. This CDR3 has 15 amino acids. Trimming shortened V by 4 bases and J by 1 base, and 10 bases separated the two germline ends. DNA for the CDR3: TGTGCCAGCAGCTACCGGGACGAGAACACCGGGGAGCTGTTTTTT. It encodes CASSYRDENTGELFF.

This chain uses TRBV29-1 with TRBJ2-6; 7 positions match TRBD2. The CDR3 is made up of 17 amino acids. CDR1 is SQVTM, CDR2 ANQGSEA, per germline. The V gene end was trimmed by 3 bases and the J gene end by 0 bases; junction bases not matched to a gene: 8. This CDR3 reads CSVDLGGRGSGANVLTF. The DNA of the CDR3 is TGCAGCGTTGATTTGGGGGGGAGGGGCTCTGGGGCCAACGTCCTGACTTTC.

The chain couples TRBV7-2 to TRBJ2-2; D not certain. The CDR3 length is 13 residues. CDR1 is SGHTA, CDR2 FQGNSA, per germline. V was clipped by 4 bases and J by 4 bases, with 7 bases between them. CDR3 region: CASSSLGTGELFF. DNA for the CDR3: TGTGCCAGCAGCTCGCTAGGCACCGGGGAGCTGTTTTTT.

The CDR3 DNA reads as TGTGCTTCGACAGACCAAGAGACCCAGTACTTC. Translated: CASTDQETQYF. The rearrangement joins TRBV12-5 to TRBJ2-5, with a possible D match to TRBD1 (5 bases). The CDR3 contains 11 residues. The germline V and J ends were trimmed by 11 bases and 0 bases, with 7 bases remaining between them. Germline lookup yields CDR1 LGHNT and CDR2 FRNRAP. Full variable domain (rest looked up from reference TRBV12-5 and TRBJ2-5): DARVTQTPRHKVTEMGQEVTMRCQPILGHNTVFWYRQTMMQGLELLAYFRNRAPLDDSGMPKDRFSAEMPDATLATLKIQPSEPRDSAVYFCASTDQETQYFGPGTRLLVL.

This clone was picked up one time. The CDR3, as DNA: TGTGCCATCAATACTAGCGGGAGATACGAGCAGTACTTC. Its translation: CAINTSGRYEQYF. The chain employs TRBV10-3 and TRBJ2-7, with 11 bases fitting TRBD2. The CDR3 sequence is 13 residues long. Germline CDR1 is ENHRY and CDR2 is SYGVKD. Trimming removed 7 bases from V and 4 bases from J; junction bases left unmatched: 3.